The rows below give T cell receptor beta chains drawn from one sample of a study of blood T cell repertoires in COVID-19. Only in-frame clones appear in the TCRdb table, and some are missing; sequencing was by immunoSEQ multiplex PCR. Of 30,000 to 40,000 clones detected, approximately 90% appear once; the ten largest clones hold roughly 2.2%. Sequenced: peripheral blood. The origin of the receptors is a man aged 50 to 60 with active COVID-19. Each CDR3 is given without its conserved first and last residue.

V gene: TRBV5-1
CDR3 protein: ASSLLAGDETQY

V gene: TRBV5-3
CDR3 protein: ARSMKAASVRVSYNEQF

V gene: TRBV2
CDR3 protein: ASSKDRGQYNEQF

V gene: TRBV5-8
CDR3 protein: ASRLRGPNSPLH

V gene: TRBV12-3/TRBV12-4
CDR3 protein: ASSPFASNEQF

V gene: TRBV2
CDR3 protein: ASRDRDRVSQY

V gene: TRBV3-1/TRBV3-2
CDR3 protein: ASTPGLKAKNIQY

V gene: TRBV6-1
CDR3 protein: ASSEMGTGFFYGYT

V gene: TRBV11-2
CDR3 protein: ASSRTGTTEYEQY

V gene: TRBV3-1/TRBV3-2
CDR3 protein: ASSHPGKGGRYEQY

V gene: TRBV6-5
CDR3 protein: ASRRGRYTEAF

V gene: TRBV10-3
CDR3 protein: AISIQGSNYGYT

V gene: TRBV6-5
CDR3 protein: ASSRPGEPQH

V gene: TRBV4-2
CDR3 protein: ASSQRAGGGEKLF